The sequence of this T cell receptor (beta chain) was determined in a study of chemoradiotherapy in HPV16-positive cancers. The CDR3 has 15 residues. Trimming shortened V by 6 bases and J by 2 bases, and 17 bases separated the two germline ends. The V gene's germline CDR1 is MRHNA and CDR2 SNTAGT. The table came from immunoSEQ multiplex PCR; TCRdb's copy has only in-frame clones and leaves some out. This table holds 7,700 or so clones, roughly two thirds found once. This rearrangement joins TRBV6-4 to TRBJ2-7, with a tentative D call TRBD1 (5 bases). Sampling was conducted from a patient who underwent chemoradiotherapy. This clonotype was obtained from a human donor with HPV-associated anogenital cancer. The CDR3 sequence: CASRDPQVWAYEQYF. In DNA form, the CDR3 reads TGTGCCAGCAGAGACCCACAGGTGTGGGCCTACGAGCAGTACTTC.